This TCR beta chain was sequenced during a study of T-cell reconstitution after alpha-beta-depleted transplantation in children. Study-level findings and limits: Recipient T cells and thymic progenitors that survived were the source of the high TCRbeta diversity seen at day 60 in some patients. Newly generated T cells supplied most T-cell counts and diversity one year post-transplant.

The authors prepared the TCRbeta library with unique molecular identifiers. TCRdb processed the PCR reads anew with MiXCR; each CDR3 protein has one entry. The sample gives 200,000 to 250,000 distinct CDR3 sequences, roughly 8.2% of which show up once; 6.3% is in the top ten. The table lists this clonotype with many counts. Its cognate antigen is unknown. This clonotype was obtained from a male patient younger than 18 who had a stem cell transplant for acute lymphoblastic leukemia, so the T cells may come from the graft donor. Sequencing was performed on PBMCs, mostly from graft donor cells, taken 180 days after TCRalphabeta/CD19-depleted stem cell transplant.

CDR3: CASSLDRATYEQYF. DNA of the CDR3: TGTGCCAGCAGCTTAGACAGAGCGACCTACGAGCAGTACTTC. V and J are TRBV7-2 and TRBJ2-7, with D hard to call. The germline V gene encodes CDR1 SGHTA and CDR2 FQGNSA. This CDR3 spans 14 amino acids. Trimming removed 1 base at V and 2 bases at J, with 9 bases between. The full variable domain, rest sourced from reference TRBV7-2 and TRBJ2-7, is GAGVSQSPSNKVTEKGKDVELRCDPISGHTALYWYRQSLGQGLEFLIYFQGNSAPDKSGLPSDRFSAERTGGSVSTLTIQRTQQEDSAVYLCASSLDRATYEQYFGPGTRLTVT.